This T cell receptor (beta chain) derives from a study of cytomegalovirus exposure and HLA in healthy donors. Study-wide points: There were a few CMV-associated chains whose specificity for CMV antigens was confirmed in vitro. Upon later analysis, TCR association rates were observed to vary by HLA locus, being highest for DRB1 and lowest for HLA-C.

With regard to this clone: Its antigen is currently unknown.

With 60 Vbeta and 13 Jbeta primers, the PCR was carried out. Profiled with immunoSEQ multiplex PCR; TCRdb holds only in-frame clones, not every one. The data hold 150,000 to 200,000 clones, with approximately 80% observed a single time. Germline lookup yields CDR1 MNHEY and CDR2 SVGAGI. V shed 5 bases and J shed 1 base, with 13 bases lying between them. The CDR3 has 15 residues. This chain links TRBV6-5 with TRBJ2-3, with D possibly TRBD2 on 7 matching bases. The source is a boy aged 2 to 9 in good health and CMV-seronegative. The specimen sequenced was PBMCs. The CDR3 spells CASSNSGGRTDTQYF. CDR3 DNA: TGTGCCAGCAGTAATTCGGGGGGCCGCACAGATACGCAGTATTTT.